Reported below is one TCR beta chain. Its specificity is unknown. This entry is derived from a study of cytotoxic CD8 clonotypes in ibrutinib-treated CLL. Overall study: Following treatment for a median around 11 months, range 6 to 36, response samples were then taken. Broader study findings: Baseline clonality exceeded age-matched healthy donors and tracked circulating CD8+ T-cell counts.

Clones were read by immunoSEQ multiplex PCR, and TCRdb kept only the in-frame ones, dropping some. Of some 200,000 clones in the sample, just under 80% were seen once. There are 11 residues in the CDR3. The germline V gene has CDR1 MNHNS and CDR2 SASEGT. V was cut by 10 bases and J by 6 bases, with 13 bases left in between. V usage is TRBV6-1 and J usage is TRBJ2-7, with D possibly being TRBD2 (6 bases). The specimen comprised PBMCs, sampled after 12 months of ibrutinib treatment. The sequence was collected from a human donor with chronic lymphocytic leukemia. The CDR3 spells CATYQGGEQYF. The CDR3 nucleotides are TGTGCCACATACCAGGGAGGCGAGCAGTACTTC.